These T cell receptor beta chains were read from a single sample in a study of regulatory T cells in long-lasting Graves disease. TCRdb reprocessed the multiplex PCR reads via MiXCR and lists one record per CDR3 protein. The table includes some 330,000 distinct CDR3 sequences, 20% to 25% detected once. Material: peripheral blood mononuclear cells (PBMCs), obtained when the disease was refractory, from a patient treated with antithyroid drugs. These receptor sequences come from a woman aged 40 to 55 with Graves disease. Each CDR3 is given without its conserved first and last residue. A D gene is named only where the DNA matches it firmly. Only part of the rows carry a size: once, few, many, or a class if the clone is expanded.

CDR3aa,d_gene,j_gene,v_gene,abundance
ASSVGQGNTGELF,.,TRBJ2-2,TRBV9,.
ASSYGTEKGWGEQY,.,TRBJ2-7,TRBV6-5,many
ASSLRPRFLEQY,.,TRBJ2-7,TRBV27,few
ASSESTGALNQPQH,TRBD1,TRBJ1-5,TRBV6-1,many
ASAPLGRDGYT,.,TRBJ1-2,TRBV18,.
SARAQGANNEKLF,TRBD1,TRBJ1-4,TRBV20-1,many
ASSGVSGYSNQPQH,.,TRBJ1-5,TRBV2,few
SAVGQGGQPQH,TRBD1,TRBJ1-5,TRBV20-1,many
ASSEGDRGSNEKLF,TRBD1,TRBJ1-4,TRBV5-4,.
AWSSGYNQPQH,.,TRBJ1-5,TRBV30,.
ASSLFPSGAIYNEQF,TRBD2,TRBJ2-1,TRBV28,few
ASRQHSLNQPQH,.,TRBJ1-5,TRBV6-2/TRBV6-3,many
ASSSLRSEQY,.,TRBJ2-7,TRBV13,many
ASSRTSIGEQY,TRBD2,TRBJ2-7,TRBV5-1,many
ASSFDRAATEAF,TRBD1,TRBJ1-1,TRBV5-4,.
SSTGIGTGELF,TRBD1,TRBJ2-2,TRBV28,many
ASSQTPGTGIAYEQY,TRBD1,TRBJ2-7,TRBV3-1,few
ASSSSFGDRFRVETQY,TRBD1,TRBJ2-5,TRBV27,many
ASSEEGSYPYEQY,.,TRBJ2-7,TRBV6-1,many
ASSMSAGTGNLYEQY,TRBD1,TRBJ2-7,TRBV9,few
ASSQVPGDQPQH,.,TRBJ1-5,TRBV4-1,.
ASTTGGSGNTIY,TRBD1,TRBJ1-3,TRBV12-3/TRBV12-4,many
ASSIQRQGLSYEQY,TRBD1,TRBJ2-7,TRBV5-1,.
ASRLAGGYNEQF,TRBD2,TRBJ2-1,TRBV28,.
ASSLAPGGEGANVLT,.,TRBJ2-6,TRBV28,many
SVVLRDNQPQH,.,TRBJ1-5,TRBV29-1,many
ASSLGARDTQY,.,TRBJ2-3,TRBV11-2,few
ASLNRLNTGELF,.,TRBJ2-2,TRBV28,many
ASSLKIDSMNTEAF,.,TRBJ1-1,TRBV6-1,few
ASSLDIGYNEQF,.,TRBJ2-1,TRBV12-3/TRBV12-4,.
ASSPLFGGTSGSWQETQY,TRBD2,TRBJ2-5,TRBV6-1,.
ASSADLETQY,.,TRBJ2-5,TRBV5-1,few
AGRVRLAGAGEQY,TRBD2,TRBJ2-7,TRBV10-2,.
ASSTTSGTQNIQY,TRBD2,TRBJ2-4,TRBV19,few
ASSGTRGSLTSYNSPLH,.,TRBJ1-6,TRBV6-1,many
ARKAGNAYEQY,.,TRBJ2-7,TRBV6-1,.
ASSVEGIAWGYT,.,TRBJ1-2,TRBV2,many
ASSRVGGGYT,.,TRBJ1-2,TRBV4-1,.
ASSGGQGDRNQPQH,TRBD1,TRBJ1-5,TRBV6-2/TRBV6-3,many
ASSPYGGMYQETQY,.,TRBJ2-5,TRBV12-3/TRBV12-4,many
ASSLVSSGSWNEQF,TRBD2,TRBJ2-1,TRBV7-6,.
ASGLGRRPDQPQH,.,TRBJ1-5,TRBV6-1,.
SAPVGGRENEQF,TRBD2,TRBJ2-1,TRBV20-1,.
ASSALRGVNQPQH,.,TRBJ1-5,TRBV27,many
SASVAGRTYEQY,TRBD2,TRBJ2-7,TRBV20-1,many
ASSPLGQMNTEAF,TRBD1,TRBJ1-1,TRBV9,few
ASSFRAGVSYEQY,TRBD2,TRBJ2-7,TRBV28,many
SEGVTQETQY,.,TRBJ2-5,TRBV29-1,many
ASLDRGYTEAF,TRBD1,TRBJ1-1,TRBV6-1,.
ASSDLKGNIQY,.,TRBJ2-4,TRBV6-1,.
ASSDFPNTEAF,.,TRBJ1-1,TRBV18,few
ASQWGYGYT,.,TRBJ1-2,TRBV19,many
ASSPGTSGTGWY,TRBD2,TRBJ2-3,TRBV12-3/TRBV12-4,.